This TCR beta chain was recorded in a study of T cells expressing NK-cell markers. Overall study findings and caveats: In six donors, dominant NKG2C+ clonotypes were roughly 1.0-8% of CD8+ T cells. For a handful of donors, these clonotypes were likewise the leading ones in the CD3+CD56-NKG2C+ fraction.

About this clonotype: No antigen is known for it.

Germline lookup yields CDR1 MNHNS and CDR2 SASEGT. The CDR3 runs 16 residues. No DNA is given; TCRdb re-called the 5' RACE reads and lists each CDR3 protein once. Its table lists roughly 160,000 distinct CDR3 sequences. The sequence came from a woman between 18 and 70 years old in good health. The sample consisted of blood T cells: a sorted CD56 or NKG2C T cell subset, CD4+ or CD8+ T cells, or bulk PBMC T cells (not recorded which). The chain joins TRBV6-1 to TRBJ1-6. The CDR3 sequence: CASSDRTPTNGSPLHF.